This T cell receptor (beta chain) was sequenced for a study of technical replicates of blood from a handful of donors. Germline V lookup: CDR1 SGHNT, CDR2 YENEEA. V shed 3 bases and J shed 3 bases, with 13 bases lying between them. The CDR3 totals 15 residues. Some clones are missing from TCRdb's copy, which holds only in-frame ones; the method was immunoSEQ multiplex PCR. In the table there are 65,000 to 80,000 clones, 95% to 98% of which are singletons. This receptor was identified in a human donor in good health. V is TRBV11-3 and J is TRBJ2-3; unclear D gene. Sequencing was performed on T cells isolated from PBMCs. In DNA, the CDR3 is TGTGCCAGCAGCTTCTCTAGTGTTGAAACAGATACGCAGTATTTT. Amino acid sequence: CASSFSSVETDTQYF.